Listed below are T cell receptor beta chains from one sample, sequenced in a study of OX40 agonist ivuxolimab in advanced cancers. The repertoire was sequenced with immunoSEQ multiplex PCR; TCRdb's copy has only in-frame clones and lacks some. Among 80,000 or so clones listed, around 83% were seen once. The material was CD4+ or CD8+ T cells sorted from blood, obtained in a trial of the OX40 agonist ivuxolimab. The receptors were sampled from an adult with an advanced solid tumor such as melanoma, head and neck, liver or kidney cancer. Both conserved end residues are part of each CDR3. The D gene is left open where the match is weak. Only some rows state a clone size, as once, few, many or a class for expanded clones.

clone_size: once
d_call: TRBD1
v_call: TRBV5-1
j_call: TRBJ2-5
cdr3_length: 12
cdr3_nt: TGCGCCAGCAGCCCCGGGACAGGGGAGCAGTACTTC
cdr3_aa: CASSPGTGEQYF

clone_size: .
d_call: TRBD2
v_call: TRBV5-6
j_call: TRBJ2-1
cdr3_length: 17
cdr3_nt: TGTGCCAGCAGCTTGGGACTAGCGGGAGACCCCTACAATGAGCAGTTCTTC
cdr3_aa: CASSLGLAGDPYNEQFF

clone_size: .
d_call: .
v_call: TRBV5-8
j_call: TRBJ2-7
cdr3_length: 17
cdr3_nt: TGTGCCAGCAGCCCTCCCCAGGGCCTGCTTGGGGGCTACGAGCAGTACTTC
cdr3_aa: CASSPPQGLLGGYEQYF

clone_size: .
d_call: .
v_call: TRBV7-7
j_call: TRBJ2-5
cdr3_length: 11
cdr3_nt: TGTGCCAGCAGTTCTGGGGAGACCCAGTACTTC
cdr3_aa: CASSSGETQYF

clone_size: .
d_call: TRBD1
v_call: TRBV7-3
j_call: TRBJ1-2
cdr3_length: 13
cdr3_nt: TGTGCCAGCAGCTTACAGGACAGGGGAGGCTACACCTTC
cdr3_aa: CASSLQDRGGYTF

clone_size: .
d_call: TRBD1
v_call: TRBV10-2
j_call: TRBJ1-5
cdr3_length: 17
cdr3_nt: TGCGCCAGCAGCCCTAGGACAGGGAAAAATAGCAATCAGCCCCAGCATTTT
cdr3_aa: CASSPRTGKNSNQPQHF

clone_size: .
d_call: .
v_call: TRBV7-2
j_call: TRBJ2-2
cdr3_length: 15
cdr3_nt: TGTGCCAGCAGCCCCGACAGGAGTAACACCGGGGAGCTGTTTTTT
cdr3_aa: CASSPDRSNTGELFF

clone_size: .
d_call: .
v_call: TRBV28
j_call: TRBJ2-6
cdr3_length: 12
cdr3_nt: TGTGCCGGGGGATCTGGGGCCAACGTCCTGACTTTC
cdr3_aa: CAGGSGANVLTF

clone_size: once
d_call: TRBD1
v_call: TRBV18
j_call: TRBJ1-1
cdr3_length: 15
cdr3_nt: TGTGCCAGCTCACCACTCCCGACAGGGGCCACTGAAGCTTTCTTT
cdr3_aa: CASSPLPTGATEAFF

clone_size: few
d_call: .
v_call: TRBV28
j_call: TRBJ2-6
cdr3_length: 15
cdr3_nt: TGTGCCAGCAGTTTAATGGTACCTGGGGCCAACGTCCTGACTTTC
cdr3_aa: CASSLMVPGANVLTF

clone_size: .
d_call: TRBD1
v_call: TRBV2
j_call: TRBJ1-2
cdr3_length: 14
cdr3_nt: TGTGCCAGCAGGGGGAGGAGACAGGGTTATGGCTACACCTTC
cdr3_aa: CASRGRRQGYGYTF

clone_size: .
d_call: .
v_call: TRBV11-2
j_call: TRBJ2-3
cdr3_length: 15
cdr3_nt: TGTGCCAGCAGCTTAGGGGCTAGCGCAACAGATACGCAGTATTTT
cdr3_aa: CASSLGASATDTQYF

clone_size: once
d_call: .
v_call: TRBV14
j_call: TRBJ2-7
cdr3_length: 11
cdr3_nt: TGTGCCAGCAGCGGCGGTAGTGAGCAGTACTTC
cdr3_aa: CASSGGSEQYF

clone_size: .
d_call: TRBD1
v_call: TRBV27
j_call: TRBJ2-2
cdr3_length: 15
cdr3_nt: TGTGCCAGCAGTTTATTGTCACAGGGGACCGGGGAGCTGTTTTTT
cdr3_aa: CASSLLSQGTGELFF

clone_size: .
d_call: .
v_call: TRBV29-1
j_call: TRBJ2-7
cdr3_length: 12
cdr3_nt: TGCAGCGTTAGGACAGCCGACCACGAGCAGTACTTC
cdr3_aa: CSVRTADHEQYF

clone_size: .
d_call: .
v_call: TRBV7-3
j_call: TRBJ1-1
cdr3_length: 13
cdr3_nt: TGTGCCAGCAGCTTAGAGAGGGGCACTGAAGCTTTCTTT
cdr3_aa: CASSLERGTEAFF